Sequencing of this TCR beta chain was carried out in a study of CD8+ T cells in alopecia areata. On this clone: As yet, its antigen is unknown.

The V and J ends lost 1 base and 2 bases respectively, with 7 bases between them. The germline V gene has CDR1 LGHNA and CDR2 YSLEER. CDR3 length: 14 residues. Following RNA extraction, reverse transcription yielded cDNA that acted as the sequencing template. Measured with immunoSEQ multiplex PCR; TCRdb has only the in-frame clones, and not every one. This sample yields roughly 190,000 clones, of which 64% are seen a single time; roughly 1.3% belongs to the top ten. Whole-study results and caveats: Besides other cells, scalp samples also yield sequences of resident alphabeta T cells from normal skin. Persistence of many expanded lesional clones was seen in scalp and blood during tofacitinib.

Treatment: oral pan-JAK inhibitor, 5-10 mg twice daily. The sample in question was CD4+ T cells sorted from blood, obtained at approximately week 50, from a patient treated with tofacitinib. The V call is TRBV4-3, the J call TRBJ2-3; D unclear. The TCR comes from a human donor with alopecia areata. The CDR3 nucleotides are TGCGCCAGCAGCCAAGGAAAGGCCACAGATACGCAGTATTTT. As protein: CASSQGKATDTQYF.